This TCR beta chain was captured in a study of cytomegalovirus exposure and HLA in healthy donors. Germline CDR1 and CDR2: SEHNR and FQNEAQ (reference sequence). Between the trimmed V and J ends, which lost 3 bases and 8 bases, there was a span of 8 bases. CDR3 length: 12 residues. The PCR employed 60 Vbeta primers together with 13 Jbeta primers. TCRdb keeps only in-frame clones here, not all; method: immunoSEQ multiplex PCR. The sample has 95,000 to 100,000 clones; 75% to 80% are singletons. As for the donors, each was a healthy bone marrow donor. This chain connects TRBV7-9 to TRBJ2-1; D not resolved. This sequence originates from a female donor in good health and CMV-seronegative. The specimen was PBMCs. CDR3 protein: CASSFAVDEQFF. The DNA of the CDR3 is TGTGCCAGCAGCTTTGCGGTGGATGAGCAGTTCTTC.